The entry that follows covers one T cell receptor beta chain sequence. The sample belongs to a study of T cell responses to AZD1222 COVID-19 vaccine. TCRdb keeps only in-frame clones here, not all; method: immunoSEQ multiplex PCR. The profile shows around 180,000 clones, approximately 94% of them singletons. Source: peripheral blood, taken 28 days after the second AZD1222 dose. The sequence came from an adult who received the AZD1222 COVID-19 vaccine.

CDR3 bases: TGTGCCAGCAGCCTCAACAGGAGGGCCTATGGCTACACCTTC. This translates into CASSLNRRAYGYTF. V usage is TRBV3-1 (or the pseudogene TRBV3-2) and J usage is TRBJ1-2; weak D call: TRBD1 (5 bases). V was pared by 4 bases and J by 4 bases, with 13 bases between. Looked up from germline, CDR1 is LGHDT and CDR2 is YNNKEL (reference sequence). This CDR3 is built from 14 residues.